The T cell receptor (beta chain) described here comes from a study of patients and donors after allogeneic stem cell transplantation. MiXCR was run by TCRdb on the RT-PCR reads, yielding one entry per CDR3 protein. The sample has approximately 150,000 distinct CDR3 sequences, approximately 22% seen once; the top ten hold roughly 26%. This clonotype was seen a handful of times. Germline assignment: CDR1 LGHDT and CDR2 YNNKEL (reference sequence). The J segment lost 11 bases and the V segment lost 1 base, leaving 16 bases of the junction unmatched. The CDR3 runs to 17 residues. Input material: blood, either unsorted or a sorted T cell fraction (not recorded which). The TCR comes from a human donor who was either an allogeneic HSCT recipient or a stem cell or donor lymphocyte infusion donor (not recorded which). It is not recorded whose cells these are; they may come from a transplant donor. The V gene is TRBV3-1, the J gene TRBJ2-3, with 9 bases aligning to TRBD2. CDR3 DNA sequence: TGTGCCAGCAGCCAAGGCGGGACTAGCTTGACGGTACTCAGGCAGTATTTT. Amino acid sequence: CASSQGGTSLTVLRQYF.